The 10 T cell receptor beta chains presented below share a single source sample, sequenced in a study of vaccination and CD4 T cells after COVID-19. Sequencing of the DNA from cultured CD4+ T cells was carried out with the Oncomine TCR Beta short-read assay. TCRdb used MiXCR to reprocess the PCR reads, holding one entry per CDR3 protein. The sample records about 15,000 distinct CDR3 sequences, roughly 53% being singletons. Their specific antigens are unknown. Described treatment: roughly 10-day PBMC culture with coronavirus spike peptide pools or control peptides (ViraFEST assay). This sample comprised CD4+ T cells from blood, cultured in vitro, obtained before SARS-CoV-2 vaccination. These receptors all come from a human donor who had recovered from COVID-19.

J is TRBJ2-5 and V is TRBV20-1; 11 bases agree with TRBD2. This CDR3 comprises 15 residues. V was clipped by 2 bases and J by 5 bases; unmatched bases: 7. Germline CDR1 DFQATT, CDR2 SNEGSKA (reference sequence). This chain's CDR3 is CSARQTSGAWETQYF. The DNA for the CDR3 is TGCAGTGCTAGACAGACTAGCGGGGCTTGGGAGACCCAGTACTTC.

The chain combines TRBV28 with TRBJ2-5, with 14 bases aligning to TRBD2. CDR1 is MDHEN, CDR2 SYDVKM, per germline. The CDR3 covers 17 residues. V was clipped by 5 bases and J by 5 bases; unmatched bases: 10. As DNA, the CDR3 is TGTGCCAGCAGTCCTGGACTAGCGGGAGGATTTGGGGAGACCCAGTACTTC. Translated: CASSPGLAGGFGETQYF.

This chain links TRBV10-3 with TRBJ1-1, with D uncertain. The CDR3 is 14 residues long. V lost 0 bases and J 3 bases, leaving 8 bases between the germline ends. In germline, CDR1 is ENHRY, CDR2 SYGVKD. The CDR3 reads CAISESREDTEAFF. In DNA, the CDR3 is TGTGCCATCAGTGAGTCTCGGGAGGACACTGAAGCTTTCTTT.

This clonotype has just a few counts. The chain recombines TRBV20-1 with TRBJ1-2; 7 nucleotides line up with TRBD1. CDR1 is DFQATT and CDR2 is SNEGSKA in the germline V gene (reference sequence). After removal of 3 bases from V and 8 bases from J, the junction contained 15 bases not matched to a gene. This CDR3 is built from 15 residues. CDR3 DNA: TGCAGTGCTAGTCAATTCCCACAGGGGTCCAGGGGCTACACCTTC. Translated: CSASQFPQGSRGYTF.

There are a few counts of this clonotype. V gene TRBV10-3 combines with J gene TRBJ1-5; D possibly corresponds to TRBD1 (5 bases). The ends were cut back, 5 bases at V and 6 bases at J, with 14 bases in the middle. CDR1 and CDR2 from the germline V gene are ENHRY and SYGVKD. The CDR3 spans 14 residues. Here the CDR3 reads CAISQGGRGQPQHF. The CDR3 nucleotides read TGTGCCATCAGTCAGGGAGGTAGGGGTCAGCCCCAGCATTTT.

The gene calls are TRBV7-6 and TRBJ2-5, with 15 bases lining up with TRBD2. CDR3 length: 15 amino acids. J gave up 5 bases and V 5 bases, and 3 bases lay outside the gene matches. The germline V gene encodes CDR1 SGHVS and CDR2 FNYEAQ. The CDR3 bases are TGTGCCAGCAGCCCCGGACTAGCGGGAGGGGAGACCCAGTACTTC. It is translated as CASSPGLAGGETQYF.

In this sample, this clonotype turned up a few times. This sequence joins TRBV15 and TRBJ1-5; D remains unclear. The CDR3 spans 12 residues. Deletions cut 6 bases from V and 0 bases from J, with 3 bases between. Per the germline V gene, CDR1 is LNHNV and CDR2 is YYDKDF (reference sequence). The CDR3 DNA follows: TGTGCCACCAGGTCTAGCAATCAGCCCCAGCATTTT. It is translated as CATRSSNQPQHF.

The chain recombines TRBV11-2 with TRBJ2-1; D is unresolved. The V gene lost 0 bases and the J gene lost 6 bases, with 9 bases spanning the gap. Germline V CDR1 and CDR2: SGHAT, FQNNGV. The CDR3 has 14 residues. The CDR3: CASSLDRRGNEQFF. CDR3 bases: TGTGCCAGCAGCTTAGATCGCAGAGGCAATGAGCAGTTCTTC.

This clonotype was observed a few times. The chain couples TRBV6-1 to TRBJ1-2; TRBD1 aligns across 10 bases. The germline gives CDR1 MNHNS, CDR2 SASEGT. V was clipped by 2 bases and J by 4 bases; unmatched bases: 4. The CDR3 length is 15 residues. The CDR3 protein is CASSELGQGGYGYTF. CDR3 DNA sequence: TGTGCCAGCAGTGAACTAGGACAGGGGGGCTATGGCTACACCTTC.

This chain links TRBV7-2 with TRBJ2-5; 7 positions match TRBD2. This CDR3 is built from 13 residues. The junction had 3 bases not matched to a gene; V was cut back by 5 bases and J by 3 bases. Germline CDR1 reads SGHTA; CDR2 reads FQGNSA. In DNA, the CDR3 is TGTGCCAGCAGCCGAACTAGCGAAGAGACCCAGTACTTC. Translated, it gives CASSRTSEETQYF.